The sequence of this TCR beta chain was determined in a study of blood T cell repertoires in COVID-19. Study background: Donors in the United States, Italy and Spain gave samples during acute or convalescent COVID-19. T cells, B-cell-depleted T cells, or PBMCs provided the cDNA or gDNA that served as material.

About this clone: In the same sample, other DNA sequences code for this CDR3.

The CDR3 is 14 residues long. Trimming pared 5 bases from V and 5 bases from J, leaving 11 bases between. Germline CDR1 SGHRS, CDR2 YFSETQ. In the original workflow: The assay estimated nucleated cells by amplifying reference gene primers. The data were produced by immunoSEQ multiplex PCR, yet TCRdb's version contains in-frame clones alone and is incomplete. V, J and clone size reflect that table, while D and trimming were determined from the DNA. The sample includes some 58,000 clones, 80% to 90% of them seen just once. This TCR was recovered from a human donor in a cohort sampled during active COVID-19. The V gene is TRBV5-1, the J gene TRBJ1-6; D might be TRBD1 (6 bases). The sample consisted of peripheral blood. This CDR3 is CASSFRTDNSPLHF. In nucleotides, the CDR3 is TGCGCCAGCAGTTTTCGGACAGATAATTCACCCCTCCACTTT.